Listed here is a single T cell receptor beta chain. Its antigen target is currently unknown. Nothing much larger sits one base from this clone, and base qualities are not available. The data were taken from a study of T cell repertoires in cytomegalovirus infection (dated by TCRdb to about 2019). With respect to the entire study: Donor HLA type was relevant to the analysis, as public TCR beta signatures indicated carriage of CMV infection together with the matching HLA type. Paper-wide results and their limitations: The ex vivo response was dominated by HLA-C-restricted CMV-specific TCR beta clonotypes, which also provided the single most frequent clonotype in two of eight donors. In both this cohort and an independent approximately 400-donor cohort, the cumulative frequency of public TCR beta family members distinguished carriers of CMV infection plus the relevant HLA type.

The germline V end is reduced by 10 bases and the J end by 5 bases; junction bases left unmatched: 14. From cysteine to phenylalanine, the CDR3 is 15 amino acids long. Just CDR3 DNA is preserved here, 45 bases in frame from base 1. Sequenced on an Illumina HiSeq 1500. TCRdb reprocessing: public reads trimmed at Q25 with fastp, clones called with MiXCR, in-frame beta chains kept. Entries are consolidated by CDR3 protein sequence, retaining the most common genes and DNA. The sample has some 200,000 distinct CDR3 sequences on record, 15% to 20% of them singletons. Jointly, the top ten make up 2.5% to 3% of the sample.

The specimen sequenced was PBMCs. The rearrangement joined TRBV12-3 or TRBV12-4 to TRBJ1-1; the junction holds 9 bases that match TRBD1. This clonotype was sampled from a human donor in good health (CMV status not recorded). Some clones in this sample may be carry-over from other donors' samples. CDR3 sequence: CATVRDRVPGTEAFF. The nucleotide sequence is given as TGTGCCACCGTCCGGGACAGGGTTCCGGGGACTGAAGCTTTCTTT.